Listed below are T cell receptor beta chains from one sample, sequenced in a study of T-cell reconstitution after alpha-beta-depleted transplantation in children. MiXCR, run by TCRdb on the PCR reads, gives a single entry per CDR3 protein. The sample has about 830,000 distinct CDR3 sequences, about 15% seen once; the top ten hold around 5.3%. Sequenced material: PBMCs, mostly from graft donor cells, taken 360 days after TCRalphabeta/CD19-depleted stem cell transplant. All receptors come from a male patient under 18 who had a stem cell transplant for acute lymphoblastic leukemia, so the T cells may come from the graft donor. The CDR3 runs from the conserved cysteine through the conserved F or W. The D gene is left open where the match is weak. Where a row states a size, it is once, few, many or the class of an expanded clone; other rows omit it.

CDR3 length	D gene	clone size	V gene	J gene	CDR3 protein	CDR3 DNA
15	-	-	TRBV9	TRBJ1-6	CASSGTGIYNSPLHF	TGTGCCAGCAGCGGAACAGGGATTTATAATTCACCCCTCCACTTT
16	TRBD2	-	TRBV11-2	TRBJ2-5	CASSLDPGGAGETQYF	TGTGCCAGCAGCTTAGATCCCGGGGGGGCGGGGGAGACCCAGTACTTC
17	-	few	TRBV5-1	TRBJ1-3	CASSLVGRVASGNTIYF	TGCGCCAGCAGCTTGGTCGGCAGGGTAGCGTCTGGAAACACCATATATTTT
12	-	few	TRBV29-1	TRBJ2-7	CSVQVVSYEQYF	TGCAGCGTCCAGGTTGTTTCTTACGAGCAGTACTTC
15	-	few	TRBV9	TRBJ2-1	CASSVSRNIWNEQFF	TGTGCCAGCAGCGTATCCCGTAACATCTGGAATGAGCAGTTCTTC
15	TRBD2	few	TRBV12-3/TRBV12-4	TRBJ2-1	CASSQSGRGFNEQFF	TGTGCCAGCAGTCAAAGCGGGAGGGGATTTAATGAGCAGTTCTTC
16	TRBD2	few	TRBV5-1	TRBJ2-3	CASSLSSRGSSDTQYF	TGCGCCAGCAGCTTGTCTAGTCGCGGGAGCTCAGATACGCAGTATTTT
15	-	many	TRBV27	TRBJ2-5	CASSLLGGRWETQYF	TGTGCCAGCAGTTTGTTGGGGGGTCGTTGGGAGACCCAGTACTTC
17	TRBD2	few	TRBV12-3/TRBV12-4	TRBJ2-1	CASSPGTSGGPYNEQFF	TGTGCCAGCAGCCCGGGGACTAGCGGGGGACCCTACAATGAGCAGTTCTTC
15	-	few	TRBV20-1	TRBJ2-3	CSARDWAHGADTQYF	TGCAGTGCTAGAGATTGGGCCCACGGGGCAGATACGCAGTATTTT
14	TRBD2	few	TRBV20-1	TRBJ2-7	CSAPTSGSRYEQYF	TGCAGTGCTCCGACTAGCGGGAGCCGATACGAGCAGTACTTC
14	-	-	TRBV12-3/TRBV12-4	TRBJ2-7	CASSLRGGHYEQYF	TGTGCCAGCAGTTTAAGGGGCGGCCACTACGAGCAGTACTTC